Listed below are T cell receptor beta chains from one sample, sequenced in a study of T cell responses to AZD1222 COVID-19 vaccine. This table comes from immunoSEQ multiplex PCR, and its TCRdb copy is limited to in-frame clones, with some not included. The repertoire holds about 84,000 clones, with 70% to 90% as singletons. The specimen comprised peripheral blood, sampled 28 days after the second AZD1222 dose. These receptors originate from an adult who received the AZD1222 COVID-19 vaccine. The CDR3 runs from the conserved cysteine through the conserved F or W. Fields, in order: V gene, clone size, D gene, J gene, CDR3 protein, CDR3 DNA. The D gene is left open where the match is weak. Size values are once, few and many counts, or a class for expanded clones, and some rows have none.

>TRBV7-8|NA|NA|TRBJ2-6
CASSLAMGSGANVLTF
TGTGCCAGCAGCTTAGCGATGGGGTCTGGGGCCAACGTCCTGACTTTC
>TRBV7-9|NA|NA|TRBJ2-3
CASSLLGGEWDTQYF
TGTGCCAGCAGCCTACTTGGGGGAGAGTGGGATACGCAGTATTTT
>TRBV19|NA|TRBD1|TRBJ2-1
CASSSGTGNNEQFF
TGTGCCAGTAGTAGCGGGACAGGGAACAATGAGCAGTTCTTC
>TRBV11-2|NA|TRBD1|TRBJ2-5
CASSTTGVVTQYF
TGTGCCAGCAGCACGACAGGGGTTGTGACCCAGTACTTC
>TRBV24-1|NA|TRBD2|TRBJ2-2
CATSDVRTSGRTGELFF
TGTGCCACCAGTGATGTAAGGACTAGCGGGAGAACCGGGGAGCTGTTTTTT
>TRBV10-3|NA|TRBD2|TRBJ2-1
CAISEPVPSGSYNEQFF
TGTGCCATCAGTGAACCCGTTCCTAGCGGGAGCTACAATGAGCAGTTCTTC
>TRBV4-1|NA|NA|TRBJ1-6
CASRLGGQDGSPLHF
TGCGCCAGCCGACTCGGGGGCCAGGACGGTTCACCCCTCCACTTT
>TRBV11-2|NA|NA|TRBJ1-5
CASSLAGDNSNQPQHF
TGTGCCAGCAGCTTAGCAGGAGACAATAGCAATCAGCCCCAGCATTTT
>TRBV18|NA|NA|TRBJ1-2
CASSPALNYGYTF
TGTGCCAGCTCGCCGGCCCTTAACTATGGCTACACCTTC
>TRBV21-1|NA|NA|TRBJ1-5
CASSKEGGGNQPQHF
TGTGCCAGCAGCAAAGAAGGGGGCGGCAATCAGCCCCAGCATTTT
>TRBV28|NA|NA|TRBJ2-5
CASGGGYQETQYF
TGTGCCAGCGGGGGAGGCTACCAAGAGACCCAGTACTTC
>TRBV3-1/TRBV3-2|NA|NA|TRBJ1-2
CASSQGGFGYTF
TGTGCCAGCAGCCAAGGTGGGTTCGGCTACACCTTC
>TRBV9|NA|TRBD2|TRBJ2-3
CASSVLAGPTDTQYF
TGTGCCAGCAGCGTACTAGCGGGGCCCACAGATACGCAGTATTTT
>TRBV19|NA|NA|TRBJ2-7
CASSRTELRVQYF
TGTGCCAGTAGTAGGACAGAGTTACGTGTGCAGTACTTC
>TRBV4-2|NA|NA|TRBJ1-2
CASSQEDLRGGGYTF
TGTGCCAGCAGCCAAGAAGACCTCCGGGGCGGTGGCTACACCTTC
>TRBV6-5|NA|NA|TRBJ2-5
CASRNLWGPQETQYF
TGTGCCAGCCGGAACCTGTGGGGCCCACAAGAGACCCAGTACTTC
>TRBV10-3|few|TRBD1|TRBJ2-2
CAISKSRDRGRELFF
TGTGCCATCAGCAAGTCACGGGACAGGGGTCGGGAGCTGTTTTTT
>TRBV7-2|once|NA|TRBJ2-5
CASSLVGGGLSETQYF
TGTGCCAGCAGCTTAGTCGGAGGGGGATTGTCAGAGACCCAGTACTTC
>TRBV4-2|NA|NA|TRBJ1-2
CASSRYRGGYTF
TGTGCCAGCAGCCGGTACAGAGGTGGCTACACCTTC
>TRBV6-5|NA|NA|TRBJ1-1
CASRGTTEAFF
TGTGCCAGCAGGGGGACCACTGAAGCTTTCTTT
>TRBV7-9|NA|TRBD2|TRBJ2-1
CASSPPGGSFYNEQFF
TGTGCCAGCAGCCCCCCTGGCGGGAGTTTCTACAATGAGCAGTTCTTC
>TRBV11-3|few|TRBD2|TRBJ2-1
CASSFTSGRGNEQFF
TGTGCCAGCAGCTTTACTAGCGGGAGAGGCAATGAGCAGTTCTTC
>TRBV29-1|NA|NA|TRBJ1-1
CSVGQTEAFF
TGCAGCGTTGGTCAAACTGAAGCTTTCTTT
>TRBV6-2/TRBV6-3|NA|NA|TRBJ2-3
CASSYSMAGPITDTQYF
TGTGCCAGCAGTTACTCGATGGCAGGGCCAATTACAGATACGCAGTATTTT
>TRBV28|NA|NA|TRBJ2-3
CAAKEFSTDTQYF
TGTGCCGCCAAAGAGTTTAGCACAGATACGCAGTATTTT
>TRBV4-1|NA|NA|TRBJ1-1
CASSHPGQYEAFF
TGCGCCAGCAGCCATCCCGGACAGTATGAAGCTTTCTTT
>TRBV9|few|NA|TRBJ1-2
CASSPDGFGYTF
TGTGCCAGCAGCCCCGACGGGTTCGGCTACACCTTC
>TRBV4-2|once|NA|TRBJ2-5
CASSQSQGVGQETQYF
TGTGCCAGCAGCCAATCTCAGGGTGTCGGGCAAGAGACCCAGTACTTC
>TRBV2|NA|TRBD2|TRBJ2-3
CASSETSGGANTQYF
TGTGCCAGCAGTGAGACTAGCGGGGGGGCAAATACGCAGTATTTT
>TRBV29-1|once|TRBD1|TRBJ2-3
CSVAGGDRGPDTQYF
TGCAGCGTTGCCGGGGGCGACAGGGGTCCAGATACGCAGTATTTT
>TRBV5-1|NA|NA|TRBJ1-2
CASSSSGDQYGYTF
TGCGCCAGCAGCTCTTCGGGGGATCAATATGGCTACACCTTC
>TRBV7-2|NA|TRBD2|TRBJ2-1
CASIRELAGYNEQFF
TGTGCCAGCATCAGAGAGCTAGCGGGATACAATGAGCAGTTCTTC
>TRBV7-9|NA|NA|TRBJ2-5
CASSPRSRGETQYF
TGTGCCAGCAGCCCTAGGTCCAGGGGAGAGACCCAGTACTTC
>TRBV15|NA|NA|TRBJ1-5
CATSTGAPDNNQPQHF
TGTGCCACCAGCACAGGGGCCCCCGACAACAATCAGCCCCAGCATTTT
>TRBV4-1|NA|NA|TRBJ1-5
CASSLTVGNQPQHF
TGCGCCAGCAGCTTGACCGTGGGCAATCAGCCCCAGCATTTT
>TRBV18|NA|NA|TRBJ1-1
CASSPPSRGKNTEAFF
TGTGCCAGCTCACCACCAAGTAGGGGAAAGAACACTGAAGCTTTCTTT
>TRBV6-1|NA|NA|TRBJ2-4
CASSDPNIQYF
TGTGCCAGCAGTGACCCAAACATTCAGTACTTC
>TRBV4-2|NA|NA|TRBJ2-1
CASSQGGSYNEQFF
TGTGCCAGCAGCCAAGGGGGCTCCTACAATGAGCAGTTCTTC
>TRBV7-2|NA|NA|TRBJ1-6
CASRQGRNSPLHF
TGTGCCAGCAGACAAGGTCGAAATTCACCCCTCCACTTT
>TRBV25-1|NA|NA|TRBJ1-2
CASSVLGGNYGYTF
TGTGCCAGCAGTGTGTTAGGCGGAAACTATGGCTACACCTTC
>TRBV12-3/TRBV12-4|NA|TRBD1|TRBJ1-4
CASSYRDRKLFF
TGTGCCAGCAGTTACCGGGACAGAAAACTGTTTTTT